This T cell receptor beta chain was captured in a study of blood T cell repertoires in COVID-19. Study information: COVID-19 samples from acute and convalescent phases originated in the United States, Italy and Spain. T cells, B-cell-depleted T cells, or PBMCs supplied cDNA or gDNA.

This clone was observed a single time. Original data processing: Reference gene primer amplification gave nucleated cell count estimates. Data came from immunoSEQ multiplex PCR; TCRdb stores just in-frame clones and leaves some out. That table supplies the V and J calls and clone size; D and trimming were determined from the DNA. Among approximately 110,000 clones listed, 80% to 90% were seen once. Material: peripheral blood. This clonotype originated in a woman aged 70 to 79 with acute or convalescent COVID-19.

CDR3 loop: CASSFASREQFF. The CDR3 bases are TGTGCCAGCAGTTTCGCGTCTCGGGAGCAGTTCTTC. The rearrangement links TRBV28 to TRBJ2-1; D not certain. This CDR3 comprises 12 residues. Germline CDR1 MDHEN, CDR2 SYDVKM. V was trimmed by 3 bases and J by 10 bases, leaving 10 bases between them.